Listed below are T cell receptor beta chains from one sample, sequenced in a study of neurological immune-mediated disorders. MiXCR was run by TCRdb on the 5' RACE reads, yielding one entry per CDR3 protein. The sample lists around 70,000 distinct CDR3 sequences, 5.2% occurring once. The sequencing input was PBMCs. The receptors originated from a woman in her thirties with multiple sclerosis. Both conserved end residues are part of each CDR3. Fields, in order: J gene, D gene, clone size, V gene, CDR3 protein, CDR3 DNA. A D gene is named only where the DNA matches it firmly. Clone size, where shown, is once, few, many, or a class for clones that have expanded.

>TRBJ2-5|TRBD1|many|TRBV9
CASSTGTGGVQYF
TGTGCCAGCAGCACCGGGACAGGGGGCGTCCAGTACTTC
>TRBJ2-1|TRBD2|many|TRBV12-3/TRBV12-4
CASSLSYRLAYNEQFF
TGTGCCAGCAGTTTGTCCTACCGACTAGCGTACAATGAGCAGTTCTTC
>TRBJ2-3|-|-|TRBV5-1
CATTLTGRGDTQYF
TGCGCCACCACCCTCACCGGCCGGGGAGATACGCAGTATTTT
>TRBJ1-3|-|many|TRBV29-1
CSVEGRGSGNTIYF
TGCAGCGTTGAGGGCAGGGGCTCTGGAAACACCATATATTTT
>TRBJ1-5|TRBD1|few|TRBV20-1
CSASRQDRGISYEPQNF
TGCAGTGCTAGTCGCCAAGACAGGGGGATATCATATGAGCCCCAGAATTTT
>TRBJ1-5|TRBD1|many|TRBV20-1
CSAMYQGGQPQHF
TGCAGTGCTATGTACCAGGGGGGTCAGCCCCAGCATTTT
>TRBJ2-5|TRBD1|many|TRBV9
CASSVAATGGQETQYF
TGTGCCAGCAGCGTAGCGGCGACAGGGGGCCAAGAGACCCAGTACTTC
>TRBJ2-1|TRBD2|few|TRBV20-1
CSATGLAGSSYNEQFF
TGCAGTGCTACCGGACTAGCGGGGAGCTCCTACAATGAGCAGTTCTTC
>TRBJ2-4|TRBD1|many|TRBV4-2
CASSRDRGAKNIQYF
TGTGCCAGCAGCCGGGACAGGGGTGCCAAAAACATTCAGTACTTC
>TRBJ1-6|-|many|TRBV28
CASSRRGSNSPLHF
TGTGCCAGCAGCAGGAGAGGAAGTAATTCACCCCTCCACTTT
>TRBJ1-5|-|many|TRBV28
CASSSGHNQPQHF
TGTGCCAGCAGTTCGGGTCACAATCAGCCCCAGCATTTT
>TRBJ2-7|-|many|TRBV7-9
CASSLVGSDEQYF
TGTGCCAGCAGCTTAGTGGGGTCGGACGAGCAGTACTTC
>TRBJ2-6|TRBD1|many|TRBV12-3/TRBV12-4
CASSPRDRGVGANVLTF
TGTGCCAGCAGCCCCAGGGACAGGGGAGTCGGGGCCAACGTCCTGACTTTC
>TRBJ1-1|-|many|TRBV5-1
CASSLEQGGTEAFF
TGCGCCAGCAGCTTGGAGCAGGGAGGCACTGAAGCTTTCTTT
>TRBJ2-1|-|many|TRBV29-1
CSAGQPAGEQFF
TGCAGCGCCGGACAGCCCGCCGGGGAGCAGTTCTTC
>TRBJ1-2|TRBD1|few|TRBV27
CASSSWDSPNYGYTF
TGTGCCAGCAGTTCTTGGGACAGTCCTAACTATGGCTACACCTTC